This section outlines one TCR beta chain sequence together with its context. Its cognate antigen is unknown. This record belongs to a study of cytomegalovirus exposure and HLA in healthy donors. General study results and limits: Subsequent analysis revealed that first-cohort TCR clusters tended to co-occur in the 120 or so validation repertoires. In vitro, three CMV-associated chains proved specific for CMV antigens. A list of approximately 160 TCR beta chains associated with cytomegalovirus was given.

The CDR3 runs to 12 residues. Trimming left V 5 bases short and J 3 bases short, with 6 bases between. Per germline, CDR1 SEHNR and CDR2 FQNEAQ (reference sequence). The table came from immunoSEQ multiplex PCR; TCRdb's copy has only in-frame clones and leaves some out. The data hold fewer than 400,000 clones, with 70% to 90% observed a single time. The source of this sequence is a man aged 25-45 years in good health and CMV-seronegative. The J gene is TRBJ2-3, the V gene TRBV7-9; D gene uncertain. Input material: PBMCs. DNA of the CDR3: TGTGCCAGCAGCCCGCGGACAGATACGCAGTATTTT. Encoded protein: CASSPRTDTQYF.